These 22 T cell receptor beta chains came from one sample sequenced in a study of response to subunit inactivated influenza vaccine. Each CDR3 protein gets one entry after TCRdb re-called the RT-PCR reads with MiXCR. The table has 490,000 or so distinct CDR3 sequences, approximately 7.1% seen once. The sample in question was PBMCs from blood, obtained roughly 24 months after vaccination. The source of these receptors is a man between 50 and 69 years old who received an inactivated influenza vaccine.

This clonotype was counted only a few times. The chain couples TRBV3-1 to TRBJ2-1; TRBD2 matches 11 bases. The V and J ends lost 5 bases and 6 bases, in that order; junction bases with no gene match: 6. The CDR3 runs to 15 residues. Germline V gene sequence: CDR1 LGHDT, CDR2 YNNKEL (reference sequence). The CDR3 DNA reads as TGTGCCAGCAGCTCCCGACTAGCGGGATCCAATGAGCAGTTCTTC. This translates into CASSSRLAGSNEQFF.

This clonotype has a count of ten or more. This chain connects TRBV7-2 to TRBJ1-2; unclear D gene. Germline CDR1 reads SGHTA; CDR2 reads FQGNSA. V was trimmed by 5 bases and J by 8 bases, leaving 15 bases between them. The CDR3 has 13 amino acids. The CDR3 coding sequence is TGTGCCAGCAGCCTCGCGGCCCCAGGCGGCTACACCTTC. As protein: CASSLAAPGGYTF.

J is TRBJ1-3 and V is TRBV4-2, with D possibly being TRBD1 (6 bases). The germline V gene has CDR1 LGHNA and CDR2 YNFKEQ. This CDR3 is built from 15 residues. Trimming took 2 bases from V and 2 from J, leaving 10 bases between them. As DNA, the CDR3 is TGTGCCAGCAGCCAACAACAGGGTGCTGGAAACACCATATATTTT. Translation gives CASSQQQGAGNTIYF.

V is TRBV6-2 or TRBV6-3 and J is TRBJ2-3; 8 nucleotides match TRBD2. Germline-derived CDR1 and CDR2 are MNHEY and SVGEGT. This CDR3 has 18 amino acids. Unmatched junction bases numbered 12, after V lost 2 bases and J lost 2 bases. The CDR3 is CASSYPEILAGLTDTQYF. CDR3 nucleotides: TGTGCCAGCAGTTACCCCGAAATTCTAGCGGGCCTCACAGATACGCAGTATTTT.

This clonotype was seen a handful of times. The V call is TRBV7-2, the J call TRBJ2-7; D ambiguous. Germline V gene data show CDR1 as SGHTA and CDR2 as FQGNSA. This CDR3 is built from 15 residues. V was clipped by 0 bases and J by 1 base, with 10 bases between them. CDR3 sequence: CASSLAPIESYEQYF. Written as DNA, the CDR3 is TGTGCCAGCAGCTTAGCCCCGATAGAGTCCTACGAGCAGTACTTC.

This clonotype was observed a handful of times. The genes are TRBV27 and TRBJ1-4, with TRBD1 matching over 10 bases. Germline V gene lookup returns CDR1 MNHEY and CDR2 SMNVEV (reference sequence). After removal of 5 bases from V and 10 bases from J, the junction contained 22 bases not matched to a gene. The CDR3 runs 19 residues. The CDR3 protein is CASSPRSTGGALASGKLFF. CDR3 bases: TGTGCCAGCAGTCCGCGATCGACAGGGGGCGCTTTGGCATCCGGAAAACTGTTTTTT.

This clonotype has ten or more counts. J is TRBJ2-1 and V is TRBV20-1; D gene ambiguous. The CDR3 has 10 residues. The ends were cut back, 8 bases at V and 7 bases at J, with 9 bases in the middle. CDR1 and CDR2 from the germline V gene are DFQATT and SNEGSKA (reference sequence). The CDR3 here is CSLSANEQFF. The CDR3 bases are TGCAGTCTATCCGCGAATGAGCAGTTCTTC.

The chain uses TRBV4-2 and TRBJ2-3, with D maybe TRBD1 (5 bases). Per germline, CDR1 LGHNA and CDR2 YNFKEQ. The V and J ends lost 0 bases and 2 bases respectively, with 9 bases between them. There are 15 residues in the CDR3. The CDR3 region has the DNA TGTGCCAGCAGCCAAGACAGGGTCATCACAGATACGCAGTATTTT. It encodes CASSQDRVITDTQYF.

The chain couples TRBV5-6 to TRBJ2-7; maybe TRBD2 (6 bases). V was clipped by 4 bases and J by 2 bases, with 13 bases between them. The CDR3 has 14 amino acids. Per the germline V gene, CDR1 is SGHDT and CDR2 is YYEEEE. This CDR3 is CASSTGLVPYEQYF. DNA of the CDR3: TGTGCCAGCAGCACGGGACTGGTCCCCTACGAGCAGTACTTC.

The gene calls are TRBV24-1 and TRBJ2-2, with D perhaps TRBD1 or TRBD2 (5 bases each). CDR1 is KGHDR, CDR2 SFDVKD, per germline. The CDR3 loop spans 18 amino acids. V was shortened by 1 base and J by 5 bases, with 19 bases between the two germline ends. The CDR3 spells CATSDLRPEGTITGELFF. CDR3 bases: TGTGCCACCAGTGATTTACGACCTGAAGGGACCATAACCGGGGAGCTGTTTTTT.

This clonotype was recorded a few times. This chain joins TRBV6-1 and TRBJ1-4; TRBD1 matches at 7 bases. After removal of 7 bases from V and 4 bases from J, the junction contained 6 bases not matched to a gene. The CDR3 sequence is 14 residues long. Per the germline V gene, CDR1 is MNHNS and CDR2 is SASEGT. The CDR3 reads CASKKDRLNEKLFF. CDR3 DNA sequence: TGTGCCAGCAAGAAGGACAGGCTTAATGAAAAACTGTTTTTT.

The chain recombines TRBV11-1 with TRBJ2-5; 9 bases line up with TRBD1. The germline V gene encodes CDR1 SGHAT and CDR2 FQDESV (reference sequence). This CDR3 has 19 residues. The J segment lost 5 bases and the V segment lost 5 bases, leaving 21 bases of the junction unmatched. DNA for the CDR3: TGTGCCAGCAGCAGTAAGACCGGGACAGGGCTTGATTTTCGGGAGACCCAGTACTTC. Translating it yields CASSSKTGTGLDFRETQYF.

This clonotype has ten or more counts. The genes are TRBV5-1 and TRBJ2-2; 7 bases fit TRBD1. With 4 bases clipped from V and 5 bases from J, the junction kept 5 bases outside the gene matches. This CDR3 is built from 14 residues. CDR1 is SGHRS and CDR2 is YFSETQ in the germline V gene. The CDR3 sequence: CASSVRGRTGELFF. The CDR3 nucleotides read TGCGCCAGCAGCGTGAGGGGGCGAACCGGGGAGCTGTTTTTT.

This clonotype was detected only a few times. The V call is TRBV6-4, the J call TRBJ2-1; TRBD2 might be the D (5 bases). V lost 6 bases and J lost 0, with 15 bases in between. Germline values: CDR1 MRHNA, CDR2 SNTAGT. The CDR3 runs 16 residues. The DNA of the CDR3 is TGTGCCAGCAGCCTTACAACGGGGAGCTCCTACAATGAGCAGTTCTTC. Its translation: CASSLTTGSSYNEQFF.

There are many counts of this clonotype. The genes are TRBV24-1 and TRBJ2-1; 7 bases match TRBD2. CDR3 size: 16 residues. V dropped 1 base and J dropped 0; count of bases not matched to a gene: 2. Germline V gene sequence: CDR1 KGHDR, CDR2 SFDVKD. CDR3 sequence (DNA): TGTGCCACCAGTGATTTTGGCGGGAGCTCCTACAATGAGCAGTTCTTC. Its protein product is CATSDFGGSSYNEQFF.

The sample holds a few counts of this clonotype. The V gene is TRBV5-1, the J gene TRBJ2-6; maybe TRBD1 (6 bases). There are 16 residues in the CDR3. Germline values: CDR1 SGHRS, CDR2 YFSETQ. V was trimmed by 4 bases and J by 0 bases, leaving 11 bases between them. CDR3 DNA: TGCGCCAGCAGCGTACAGGGCCACTCTGGGGCCAACGTCCTGACTTTC. Its protein product is CASSVQGHSGANVLTF.

The chain recombines TRBV7-2 with TRBJ2-4; D is ambiguous. There are 16 residues in the CDR3. Deletions cut 3 bases from V and 0 bases from J, with 12 bases between. The germline V gene has CDR1 SGHTA and CDR2 FQGNSA. The CDR3 region is CASSFMIDIAKNIQYF. CDR3 in DNA: TGTGCCAGCAGCTTTATGATAGACATAGCCAAAAACATTCAGTACTTC. Complete variable domain (other parts from reference TRBV7-2 and TRBJ2-4): GAGVSQSPSNKVTEKGKDVELRCDPISGHTALYWYRQSLGQGLEFLIYFQGNSAPDKSGLPSDRFSAERTGGSVSTLTIQRTQQEDSAVYLCASSFMIDIAKNIQYFGAGTRLSVL.

This clonotype turned up a few times. The CDR3 bases are TGCAGAGCCGGGACATTCGACACTGAAGCTTTCTTT. It specifies CRAGTFDTEAFF. The rearrangement links TRBV29-1 to TRBJ1-1, with D tentatively TRBD1 (6 bases). The CDR3 runs to 12 residues. The germline gives CDR1 SQVTM, CDR2 ANQGSEA.

V gene TRBV12-3 or TRBV12-4 combines with J gene TRBJ2-5; D is perhaps TRBD1 or TRBD2 (5 bases each). CDR3 length equals 16 residues. The V end was cut by 5 bases, the J end by 1 base, with 17 bases between. This CDR3 reads CASSATTGTPQETQYF. CDR3 DNA: TGTGCCAGCAGTGCAACTACCGGGACGCCCCAAGAGACCCAGTACTTC.

This clonotype was detected many times. The gene calls are TRBV4-3 and TRBJ1-4; possible D gene TRBD1, 6 bases. V lost 0 bases to trimming and J lost 10 bases, with 15 bases between them. CDR3 length equals 15 residues. Per germline, CDR1 LGHNA and CDR2 YSLEER. The CDR3 is CASSQEFQGIGKLFF. CDR3 DNA: TGCGCCAGCAGCCAAGAGTTCCAGGGGATCGGAAAACTGTTTTTT.

This clonotype has a handful of counts. V gene TRBV5-1 combines with J gene TRBJ2-5; D perhaps matches TRBD2 (5 bases). This CDR3 is built from 14 residues. Germline lookup yields CDR1 SGHRS and CDR2 YFSETQ. V lost 0 bases, J lost 4 bases, and 10 bases lay in between. The CDR3 nucleotides read TGCGCCAGCAGCTTGGGCGGGTCAGGAGAGACCCAGTACTTC. As protein: CASSLGGSGETQYF.

This clonotype was seen many times. The chain is built from TRBV2 and TRBJ1-1; no clear D gene. The CDR3 covers 14 residues. In germline, CDR1 is SNHLY, CDR2 FYNNEI. V gave up 7 bases and J gave up 4 bases, with 16 bases separating them. CDR3 loop: CASTILGGSTEAFF. CDR3 nucleotides: TGTGCCAGCACTATTCTGGGTGGGAGCACTGAAGCTTTCTTT.